The next 27 T cell receptor beta chains were all read from a single sample in a study of blood T cells in healthy people across ages (dated by TCRdb to the mid-2010s). The protocol used for the library was 5' RACE. The instrument was an Illumina HiSeq 2500. A second roughly 6 to 12 cycle PCR used a sample-barcoded 5' primer and a J-beta primer mix. In-frame beta chains were kept once TCRdb had trimmed the public reads at Q25 with fastp and called clones with MiXCR. Rows are combined by CDR3 protein, so each entry shows the most common genes and DNA. The sample contains just under 750,000 distinct CDR3 sequences, over 20% of them found a single time. The ten largest clones add up to under 25% of the sample. The sequencing sample was made of blood. The receptors shown here come from a man in his 70s in good health.

This clonotype was found a few times. The genes are TRBV10-1 and TRBJ2-3; tentative D call: TRBD2 (6 bases). This CDR3 region has 13 residues. Trimming stripped 5 bases from V and 6 bases from J, with 12 bases between. Germline V gene sequence: CDR1 WNHNN, CDR2 SYGVQD (reference sequence). This CDR3 reads CASSKDYRDTQYF. CDR3 nucleotide sequence: TGCGCCAGCAGTAAGGACTATCGGGATACGCAGTATTTT.

This clonotype was seen more than once but under ten times. This chain's CDR3 is CASSYRGGPYGYTF. The DNA of the CDR3 is TGTGCCAGCAGTTACAGAGGCGGTCCCTATGGCTACACCTTC. The rearrangement joins TRBV6-5 to TRBJ1-2, with no clear D. CDR1 MNHEY and CDR2 SVGAGI come from the germline V gene. V lost 2 bases and J 4 bases, leaving 11 bases between the germline ends. The CDR3 extends over 14 amino acids.

This clonotype was recorded at least ten times. The gene calls are TRBV28 and TRBJ1-4; 8 bases align to TRBD1. Trimming at V came to 8 bases and at J to 7 bases, leaving 0 bases not matched to a gene. The germline V gene has CDR1 MDHEN and CDR2 SYDVKM. CDR3 length equals 11 residues. CDR3 DNA: TGTGCCAGCGGGACAGGTGAAAAACTGTTTTTT. Its protein is CASGTGEKLFF.

This clonotype was counted only a few times. V is TRBV7-8 and J is TRBJ2-3, with TRBD1 matching over 9 bases. This CDR3 is 16 amino acids long. Germline CDR1 is SGHVS and CDR2 is FQNEAQ. The junction had 6 bases not matched to a gene; V was cut back by 1 base and J by 4 bases. This CDR3 reads CASSLGGQGYPDTQYF. The CDR3 DNA sequence: TGTGCCAGCAGCTTAGGGGGACAGGGCTATCCAGATACGCAGTATTTT.

This clonotype has a handful of counts. V gene TRBV20-1 combines with J gene TRBJ2-5; D uncertain. Germline V gene lookup returns CDR1 DFQATT and CDR2 SNEGSKA (reference sequence). V was shortened by 2 bases and J by 3 bases, with 4 bases between the two germline ends. The CDR3 spans 11 residues. CDR3 nucleotide sequence: TGCAGTGCTAGAATGGAAGAGACCCAGTACTTC. As protein: CSARMEETQYF.

The chain employs TRBV5-1 and TRBJ1-1, with a weak D call TRBD1 (5 bases). In germline, CDR1 is SGHRS, CDR2 YFSETQ. This CDR3 has 14 residues. Trimming pared 2 bases from V and 4 bases from J, leaving 12 bases between. Here the CDR3 reads CASSFLGVGTEAFF. CDR3 nucleotides: TGCGCCAGCAGCTTTTTGGGGGTTGGCACTGAAGCTTTCTTT.

The table lists this clonotype with a few counts. The chain couples TRBV10-3 to TRBJ2-1; TRBD1 agrees at 9 bases. CDR3 length: 14 amino acids. V dropped 4 bases and J dropped 4; count of bases not matched to a gene: 2. CDR1 is ENHRY, CDR2 SYGVKD, per germline. The CDR3 DNA sequence: TGTGCCATCAGTGCGGGACAGGGTTACAATGAGCAGTTCTTC. Protein: CAISAGQGYNEQFF.

This clonotype was counted between two and nine times. The rearrangement links TRBV20-1 to TRBJ2-3; TRBD2 matches 10 bases. V shed 7 bases, J shed 3 bases, and the junction held 7 bases outside the gene matches. Germline values: CDR1 DFQATT, CDR2 SNEGSKA (reference sequence). This CDR3 is 14 amino acids long. The CDR3: CSDTLAGATDTQYF. The CDR3 bases are TGCAGTGACACCCTAGCGGGAGCAACAGATACGCAGTATTTT.

The chain carries TRBV7-9 and TRBJ1-1, with a possible D match to TRBD1 (5 bases). The CDR3 is made up of 16 amino acids. V shed 9 bases and J shed 0 bases, with 20 bases lying between them. Germline V gene lookup returns CDR1 SEHNR and CDR2 FQNEAQ (reference sequence). CDR3 in amino acids: CASGRWGVQMNTEAFF. The CDR3 nucleotides are TGTGCCAGTGGACGGTGGGGCGTACAAATGAACACTGAAGCTTTCTTT.

This chain uses TRBV29-1 with TRBJ2-7; 9 bases fit TRBD1. V lost 4 bases and J lost 5; bases outside the gene matches: 6. There are 13 residues in the CDR3. CDR1 is SQVTM and CDR2 is ANQGSEA in the germline V gene. CDR3 loop: CSVAPGQGDEQYF. In nucleotides, the CDR3 is TGCAGCGTTGCGCCGGGACAGGGTGACGAGCAGTACTTC.

This clonotype was found a few times. V gene TRBV10-3 combines with J gene TRBJ2-7; D possibly corresponds to TRBD1 (7 bases). Between the trimmed V and J ends, which lost 10 bases and 1 base, there was a span of 17 bases. The CDR3 is 14 amino acids. Germline CDR1 ENHRY, CDR2 SYGVKD. As DNA, the CDR3 is TGTGCCACAGGGGGGAACAGACAATCCTACGAGCAGTACTTC. Protein product: CATGGNRQSYEQYF.

The chain employs TRBV7-6 and TRBJ2-6, with TRBD2 matching over 8 bases. J lost 0 bases, V lost 5 bases, and 9 bases had no gene match. This CDR3 comprises 18 residues. Germline lookup yields CDR1 SGHVS and CDR2 FNYEAQ. The DNA of the CDR3 is TGTGCCAGCAGCATAAGACTAGCGTCGAGCTCTGGGGCCAACGTCCTGACTTTC. Translating gives CASSIRLASSSGANVLTF.

This clonotype was counted between two and nine times. The gene calls are TRBV6-1 and TRBJ1-2; D unresolved. Trimming left V 2 bases short and J 7 bases short, with 11 bases between. The CDR3 sequence is 13 residues long. Germline CDR1 and CDR2: MNHNS and SASEGT. The CDR3 coding sequence is TGTGCCAGCAGTGAAATTAGCAACAGTGGCTACACCTTC. Its protein product is CASSEISNSGYTF.

This clonotype was observed a few times. The genes are TRBV29-1 and TRBJ2-1; 9 bases fit TRBD2. CDR3 size: 14 residues. In germline, CDR1 is SQVTM, CDR2 ANQGSEA. Trimming removed 4 bases from V and 4 bases from J; junction bases left unmatched: 5. The CDR3 loop is CSVAGTSMYNEQFF. The CDR3 DNA sequence: TGCAGCGTTGCCGGGACTAGCATGTACAATGAGCAGTTCTTC.

The chain combines TRBV5-1 with TRBJ2-5; D ambiguous. Trimming shortened V by 0 bases and J by 0 bases, and 9 bases separated the two germline ends. CDR3 length: 15 amino acids. In germline, CDR1 is SGHRS, CDR2 YFSETQ. The CDR3 spells CASSLVVGNQETQYF. As DNA, the CDR3 is TGCGCCAGCAGCTTGGTGGTAGGGAACCAAGAGACCCAGTACTTC.

V gene TRBV25-1 combines with J gene TRBJ2-1; 7 bases are shared with TRBD2. The CDR3 totals 14 residues. The germline V gene encodes CDR1 MGHDK and CDR2 SYGVNS. V dropped 1 base and J dropped 12; count of bases not matched to a gene: 9. This CDR3 reads CASSEWGGGPRQFF. DNA for the CDR3: TGTGCCAGCAGTGAATGGGGGGGAGGGCCTCGGCAGTTCTTC.

This clonotype was observed a handful of times. This rearrangement joins TRBV6-6 to TRBJ1-5; perhaps TRBD1 as D (5 bases). The V end was cut by 5 bases, the J end by 1 base, with 15 bases between. The germline V gene has CDR1 MNHNY and CDR2 SVGAGI (reference sequence). The CDR3 contains 16 residues. The CDR3 here is CASSKDNRDSNQPQHF. The DNA of the CDR3 is TGTGCCAGCAGTAAAGATAACCGGGACAGCAATCAGCCCCAGCATTTT.

In this sample, this clonotype turned up a few times. The chain combines TRBV12-3 or TRBV12-4 with TRBJ2-1; 8 nucleotides match TRBD2. V trimming: 3 bases; J trimming: 0 bases; junction bases outside the gene matches: 4. This CDR3 is built from 16 residues. Here the CDR3 reads CASSFLAGPSYNEQFF. As DNA, the CDR3 is TGTGCCAGCAGTTTCTTAGCGGGGCCCTCCTACAATGAGCAGTTCTTC.

The CDR3 coding sequence is TGTGCCACCAGTGATTTTCGGCAAGTCACCGGGGAGCTGTTTTTT. Translated: CATSDFRQVTGELFF. V usage is TRBV24-1 and J usage is TRBJ2-2; no clear D gene. This CDR3 comprises 15 residues. The V and J ends lost 1 base and 4 bases respectively, with 9 bases between them. CDR1 is KGHDR and CDR2 is SFDVKD in the germline V gene.

The chain combines TRBV11-1 with TRBJ2-2; D tentatively fits TRBD1 or TRBD2 (6 bases each). The CDR3 totals 16 residues. CDR1 is SGHAT, CDR2 FQDESV, per germline (reference sequence). V shed 1 base and J shed 5 bases, with 14 bases lying between them. CDR3 in DNA: TGTGCCAGCAGCTTAGTCAGGGGAGGACAAACCGGGGAGCTGTTTTTT. This sequence encodes CASSLVRGGQTGELFF.

The table lists this clonotype with a few counts. The rearrangement uses TRBV14 and TRBJ2-4; perhaps TRBD1 as D (6 bases). The CDR3 sequence is 14 residues long. Germline CDR1 SGHDN, CDR2 FVKESK. The germline V and J ends were trimmed by 4 bases and 6 bases, with 13 bases remaining between them. CDR3 DNA: TGTGCCAGCAGCCGAACTACAGGGCTAAACATTCAGTACTTC. Its translation is CASSRTTGLNIQYF.

The rearrangement uses TRBV6-6 and TRBJ1-2, with a weak D call TRBD1 (6 bases). The length of the CDR3 is 16 residues. V dropped 7 bases and J dropped 7 bases, with 25 bases sitting between them. Germline V gene data show CDR1 as MNHNY and CDR2 as SVGAGI (reference sequence). CDR3 nucleotide sequence: TGTGCCAGCACCGGGCAGGGGCCCGGCGGGAGCGGTGGCTACACCTTC. This sequence encodes CASTGQGPGGSGGYTF.

Turning to this clonotype: This could be a read error, since a much larger clone is one nucleotide away. V usage is TRBV12-3 or TRBV12-4 and J usage is TRBJ2-3; D not certain. This CDR3 is built from 15 residues. The CDR3 loop is CAGSFSEISTDTQYF. The CDR3 nucleotides read TGTGCCGGCAGTTTTTCCGAAATTAGCACAGATACGCAGTATTTT.

This chain joins TRBV29-1 and TRBJ2-1, with D maybe TRBD2 (6 bases). This CDR3 region has 14 residues. Germline V CDR1 and CDR2: SQVTM, ANQGSEA. The ends were cut back, 4 bases at V and 7 bases at J, with 17 bases in the middle. For the CDR3, the DNA is TGCAGCGTTGTGACTAGGGGCGCCCTAAATGAGCAGTTCTTC. Protein sequence: CSVVTRGALNEQFF.

This clonotype came up a few times. The chain recombines TRBV12-3 or TRBV12-4 with TRBJ2-6; D not certain. Deletions cut 2 bases from V and 12 bases from J, with 5 bases between. The CDR3 extends over 11 amino acids. CDR3 nucleotide sequence: TGTGCCAGCAGTTTATCTGCCGTCCTGACTTTC. It is translated as CASSLSAVLTF.

This chain uses TRBV10-3 with TRBJ2-1; D is undetermined. V gave up 2 bases and J gave up 7 bases, with 6 bases separating them. Germline CDR1 reads ENHRY; CDR2 reads SYGVKD. This CDR3 comprises 12 residues. Written as DNA, the CDR3 is TGTGCCATCAGTGAGAGGTCTAATGAGCAGTTCTTC. Protein: CAISERSNEQFF.

The chain combines TRBV7-2 with TRBJ2-1, with 8 nucleotides matching TRBD2. Trimming at V came to 4 bases and at J to 0 bases, leaving 5 bases not matched to a gene. From germline, CDR1 is SGHTA and CDR2 FQGNSA. This CDR3 spans 16 amino acids. DNA for the CDR3: TGTGCCAGCAGCTCAATAGCGGGGCCCTCCTACAATGAGCAGTTCTTC. This translates into CASSSIAGPSYNEQFF.